The 19 T cell receptor beta chains given below trace back to one sample, sequenced in a study of T cell responses to AZD1222 COVID-19 vaccine. Using immunoSEQ multiplex PCR, the repertoire was profiled, and TCRdb retains in-frame clones only, with some absent. Of 110,000 or so clones in the sample, about 91% are singletons; the top ten hold under 6.5%. Sequencing was performed on peripheral blood, taken 28 days after the second AZD1222 dose. These receptors all come from an adult who received the AZD1222 COVID-19 vaccine.

The chain combines TRBV5-1 with TRBJ1-3; D uncertain. Germline-derived CDR1 and CDR2 are SGHRS and YFSETQ. The CDR3 sequence is 15 residues long. Trimming removed 0 bases at V and 0 bases at J, with 7 bases between. The CDR3 protein is CASSLATNSGNTIYF. The CDR3 DNA sequence: TGCGCCAGCAGCTTGGCCACAAACTCTGGAAACACCATATATTTT.

The chain recombines TRBV4-2 with TRBJ1-4; D may be TRBD1 (6 bases). Germline-derived CDR1 and CDR2 are LGHNA and YNFKEQ. CDR3 size: 16 residues. V dropped 6 bases and J dropped 0 bases, with 14 bases sitting between them. Here the CDR3 DNA reads TGTGCCAGCAGTAGAGAACAGGGAGCAACTAATGAAAAACTGTTTTTT. Translation: CASSREQGATNEKLFF.

The V call is TRBV4-2, the J call TRBJ1-2, with 8 bases matching TRBD1. The germline CDR1 and CDR2 sequences are LGHNA and YNFKEQ. The length of the CDR3 is 16 residues. The trim removed 2 bases at V and 5 bases at J, leaving 10 bases unmatched. CDR3 coding DNA: TGTGCCAGCAGCCAAATTCAGGGGGCGCAAGAATATGGCTACACCTTC. This translates into CASSQIQGAQEYGYTF.

There are a few counts of this clone. The chain uses TRBV7-8 and TRBJ1-2, with 9 bases identical to TRBD1. J was trimmed by 1 base and V by 4 bases; bases with no gene match: 4. The CDR3 runs to 15 residues. Germline V gene sequence: CDR1 SGHVS, CDR2 FQNEAQ. CDR3 loop: CASSYGQGRNYGYTF. CDR3 in DNA: TGTGCCAGCAGCTATGGACAGGGGCGTAACTATGGCTACACCTTC.

This chain links TRBV2 with TRBJ1-5; 10 bases agree with TRBD1. The CDR3 contains 13 residues. V shed 8 bases and J 7 bases; nucleotides not matched to a gene: 5. The germline V gene has CDR1 SNHLY and CDR2 FYNNEI. This chain's CDR3 is CASRDRGLQPQHF. The CDR3 nucleotides read TGTGCCAGCCGGGACAGGGGTTTGCAGCCCCAGCATTTT. Supplemented by reference TRBV2 and TRBJ1-5, the full variable domain reads EPEVTQTPSHQVTQMGQEVILRCVPISNHLYFYWYRQILGQKVEFLVSFYNNEISEKSEIFDDQFSVERPDGSNFTLKIRSTKLEDSAMYFCASRDRGLQPQHFGDGTRLSIL.

This chain links TRBV12-5 with TRBJ2-7; D unresolved. This CDR3 is built from 12 residues. V lost 6 bases to trimming and J lost 10 bases, with 16 bases between them. Looked up from germline, CDR1 is LGHNT and CDR2 is FRNRAP. The CDR3 sequence is CASGPTSSTQYF. CDR3 in DNA: TGTGCTAGTGGCCCTACCTCAAGTACCCAGTACTTC.

The CDR3 DNA is TGTGCCAGCAGTCCCGACAGGGACAGTAGTCAGCCCCAGCATTTT. It yields the protein CASSPDRDSSQPQHF. The chain joins TRBV6-2 or TRBV6-3 to TRBJ1-5, with TRBD1 matching 7 bases. The germline CDR1 and CDR2 sequences are MNHEY and SVGEGT. The CDR3 length is 15 residues. V trimming: 5 bases; J trimming: 6 bases; junction bases outside the gene matches: 10.

This chain connects TRBV19 to TRBJ2-1, with 8 bases matching TRBD1. V shed 3 bases and J 8 bases; nucleotides not matched to a gene: 6. Germline assignment: CDR1 LNHDA and CDR2 SQIVND (reference sequence). CDR3 size: 14 residues. CDR3 in DNA: TGTGCCAGTAGTATTGTTCAGGGGGCCGATGAGCAGTTCTTC. Protein product: CASSIVQGADEQFF.

V usage is TRBV11-3 and J usage is TRBJ1-6, with D unclear. Germline CDR1 and CDR2: SGHNT and YENEEA. CDR3 length: 14 residues. V was cut by 2 bases and J by 10 bases, with 12 bases left in between. CDR3: CASSLSPRDSPLHF. CDR3 DNA: TGTGCCAGCAGCTTAAGCCCCCGTGACTCACCCCTCCACTTT.

The V gene is TRBV19, the J gene TRBJ1-3; unclear D gene. Germline V lookup: CDR1 LNHDA, CDR2 SQIVND (reference sequence). This CDR3 comprises 17 residues. Trimming removed 3 bases at V and 0 bases at J, with 15 bases between. The CDR3 spells CASSITTARNSGNTIYF. Written as DNA, the CDR3 is TGTGCCAGTAGTATTACTACAGCCAGGAACTCTGGAAACACCATATATTTT.

The V call is TRBV11-3, the J call TRBJ2-1, with D maybe TRBD2 (7 bases). The CDR3 contains 16 residues. With 0 bases removed from V and 4 bases from J, the gap between germline ends came to 13 bases. CDR1 SGHNT and CDR2 YENEEA come from the germline V gene. The CDR3 protein is CASSLEGGGPYNEQFF. CDR3 bases: TGTGCCAGCAGCTTAGAAGGGGGGGGCCCATACAATGAGCAGTTCTTC. The variable domain in full, completed from reference TRBV11-3 and TRBJ2-1, reads EAGVVQSPRYKIIEKKQPVAFWCNPISGHNTLYWYLQNLGQGPELLIRYENEEAVDDSQLPKDRFSAERLKGVDSTLKIQPAELGDSAVYLCASSLEGGGPYNEQFFGPGTRLTVL.

The gene calls are TRBV28 and TRBJ1-1; tentatively, D is TRBD1 (5 bases). The germline V gene has CDR1 MDHEN and CDR2 SYDVKM. The CDR3 loop spans 15 amino acids. Trimming cost V 6 bases and J 0 bases, with 14 bases left between them. The CDR3 DNA follows: TGTGCCAGCAGAATCGACAGATTGATGAACACTGAAGCTTTCTTT. This encodes CASRIDRLMNTEAFF.

This chain joins TRBV5-5 and TRBJ1-4, with a tentative D call TRBD1 (6 bases). V lost 0 bases and J lost 0, with 9 bases in between. The CDR3 is 16 amino acids. The V gene's germline CDR1 is SGHKS and CDR2 YYEKEE (reference sequence). In DNA, the CDR3 is TGTGCCAGCAGCTTGGGACAGGTCGCAACTAATGAAAAACTGTTTTTT. Its protein product is CASSLGQVATNEKLFF.

The J gene is TRBJ1-1, the V gene TRBV29-1, with 8 bases identical to TRBD1. CDR1 SQVTM and CDR2 ANQGSEA come from the germline V gene. J lost 4 bases, V lost 5 bases, and 0 bases had no gene match. This CDR3 spans 11 amino acids. The CDR3 region has the DNA TGCAGCGTTCAGGGGGCCACTGAAGCTTTCTTT. Its translation: CSVQGATEAFF. Together with reference TRBV29-1 and TRBJ1-1, the CDR3 gives the full variable domain: SAVISQKPSRDICQRGTSLTIQCQVDSQVTMMFWYRQQPGQSLTLIATANQGSEATYESGFVIDKFPISRPNLTFSTLTVSNMSPEDSSIYLCSVQGATEAFFGQGTRLTVV.

The chain carries TRBV7-8 and TRBJ1-2; D uncertain. The CDR3 is 14 residues long. Trimming cost V 5 bases and J 2 bases, with 12 bases left between them. From germline, CDR1 is SGHVS and CDR2 FQNEAQ. CDR3 nucleotide sequence: TGTGCCAGCAGCATACGGGAGGAAAACTATGGCTACACCTTC. This translates into CASSIREENYGYTF.

The chain carries TRBV7-8 and TRBJ2-7, with 9 positions matching TRBD1. This CDR3 region has 16 residues. The germline V gene encodes CDR1 SGHVS and CDR2 FQNEAQ. V was clipped by 5 bases and J by 4 bases; unmatched bases: 12. The CDR3 reads CASSKPGQGFLYEQYF. In nucleotides, the CDR3 is TGTGCCAGCAGCAAACCGGGACAGGGCTTCCTTTACGAGCAGTACTTC.

The V gene is TRBV7-3, the J gene TRBJ2-3; the match to TRBD2 covers 10 bases. This CDR3 is built from 16 residues. The V segment lost 5 bases and the J segment 2 bases; nucleotides outside the gene matches: 7. CDR1 and CDR2 from the germline V gene are SGHTA and FQGTGA. In DNA, the CDR3 is TGTGCCAGCAGCCCAATAAGCGGGGGGGCCACAGATACGCAGTATTTT. It codes for CASSPISGGATDTQYF. The complete variable domain, with remaining parts taken from reference TRBV7-3 and TRBJ2-3, reads GAGVSQTPSNKVTEKGKYVELRCDPISGHTALYWYRQSLGQGPEFLIYFQGTGAADDSGLPNDRFFAVRPEGSVSTLKIQRTERGDSAVYLCASSPISGGATDTQYFGPGTRLTVL.

This clone was picked up one time. The chain recombines TRBV3-1 (or the pseudogene TRBV3-2) with TRBJ1-4, with D tentatively TRBD1 (6 bases). The germline gives CDR1 LGHDT, CDR2 YNNKEL (reference sequence). The CDR3 length is 13 residues. V lost 6 bases to trimming and J lost 8 bases, with 13 bases between them. This CDR3 reads CASSRGIGEKLFF. CDR3 in DNA: TGTGCCAGCAGTAGGGGGATCGGGGAAAAACTGTTTTTT.

The V gene is TRBV10-3, the J gene TRBJ2-7; the D gene could be TRBD1 or TRBD2 (5 bases each). There are 14 residues in the CDR3. Germline V gene data show CDR1 as ENHRY and CDR2 as SYGVKD. Trimming took 4 bases from V and 2 from J, leaving 12 bases between them. In DNA form, the CDR3 reads TGTGCCATCAGTGTGAATGGGGGAACCTACGAGCAGTACTTC. As protein: CAISVNGGTYEQYF.